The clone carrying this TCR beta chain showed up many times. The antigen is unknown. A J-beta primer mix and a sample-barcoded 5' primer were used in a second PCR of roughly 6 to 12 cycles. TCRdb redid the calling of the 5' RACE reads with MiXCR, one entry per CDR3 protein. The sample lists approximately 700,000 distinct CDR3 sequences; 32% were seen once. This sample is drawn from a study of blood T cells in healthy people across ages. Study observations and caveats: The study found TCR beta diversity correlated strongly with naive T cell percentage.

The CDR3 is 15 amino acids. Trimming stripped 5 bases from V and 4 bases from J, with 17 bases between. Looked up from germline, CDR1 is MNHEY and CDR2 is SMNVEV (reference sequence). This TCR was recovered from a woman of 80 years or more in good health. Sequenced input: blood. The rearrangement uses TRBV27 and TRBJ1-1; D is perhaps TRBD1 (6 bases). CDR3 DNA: TGTGCCAGCAGTACCGAGACAGGAGGAAGCACTGAAGCTTTCTTT. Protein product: CASSTETGGSTEAFF.